Listed below are T cell receptor beta chains from one sample, sequenced in a study of response to subunit inactivated influenza vaccine. TCRdb re-called the RT-PCR reads with MiXCR, one entry per CDR3 protein. Altogether 450,000 to 700,000 distinct CDR3 sequences are present, less than 15% being singletons, with the ten largest covering over 8.5%. The sequencing used PBMCs from blood, collected 12 days after vaccination. Every receptor here comes from a man between 50 and 59 years old who received an inactivated influenza vaccine. CDR3s include the opening cysteine and the closing phenylalanine or tryptophan. D genes are given only for firm matches. A row's size may be missing; if present it is once, few, many or a size class.

TGTGCCAGCGCCGTTTCTAGGGGACCTGGCACAGATACGCAGTATTTT | CASAVSRGPGTDTQYF | TRBJ2-3 | few | - | TRBV25-1
TGTGCCAGCAGCCAAGAAGGCCGGTCCTCTGGAAACACCATATATTTT | CASSQEGRSSGNTIYF | TRBJ1-3 | few | - | TRBV3-1
TGTGCCAGCAGCCCCCCGGTTCGGGGCACCGGGGAGCTGTTTTTT | CASSPPVRGTGELFF | TRBJ2-2 | few | - | TRBV5-6
TGTGCCAGCAGGCCGGGACAGGGGGTGACCGGGGAGCTGTTTTTT | CASRPGQGVTGELFF | TRBJ2-2 | - | TRBD1 | TRBV7-6
TGTGCCACCAGGGCCCAGCTTAATCAGCCCCAGCATTTT | CATRAQLNQPQHF | TRBJ1-5 | few | - | TRBV10-3
TGTGCCAGCAGTTACTACGGGGCCGAGACCCAGTACTTC | CASSYYGAETQYF | TRBJ2-5 | few | - | TRBV6-5
TGCAGTCCTAGCAGGCTAGCGGGAGCCAATGAGCAGTTCTTC | CSPSRLAGANEQFF | TRBJ2-1 | few | TRBD2 | TRBV20-1
TGTGCCAGCGGGAGGTTACCTCTAGCGGGTCCAGGGGAGACCCAGTACTTC | CASGRLPLAGPGETQYF | TRBJ2-5 | few | TRBD2 | TRBV7-6
TGTGCCAGCAGTACTAGCGGGAGGTTCTACAATGAGCAGTTCTTC | CASSTSGRFYNEQFF | TRBJ2-1 | - | TRBD2 | TRBV25-1
TGTGCCAGCAGCTTCCGGGACAGGGGGGACTACGAGCAGTACTTC | CASSFRDRGDYEQYF | TRBJ2-7 | few | TRBD1 | TRBV7-9
TGTGCCAGCAGTTTAGCCCGTAGCGGGGAAGTCACAGATACGCAGTATTTT | CASSLARSGEVTDTQYF | TRBJ2-3 | - | TRBD2 | TRBV28
TGCAGTGCTAGCAACGGACAGGACAAGGTCTATGGCTACACCTTC | CSASNGQDKVYGYTF | TRBJ1-2 | few | TRBD1 | TRBV20-1
TGTGCCAGCGTGCCAGGGCCCACCGGGGAGCTGTTTTTT | CASVPGPTGELFF | TRBJ2-2 | few | - | TRBV2
TGTGCCAGCAACAATCAGCTCCCGGGACAGGGACACCAAGAGACCCAGTACTTC | CASNNQLPGQGHQETQYF | TRBJ2-5 | - | TRBD1 | TRBV6-2/TRBV6-3
TGTGCCAGTAGTATAGAGATCCACGGGGAGCTGTTTTTT | CASSIEIHGELFF | TRBJ2-2 | - | - | TRBV19
TGTGCCAGCAGCCAAGGTGGCAGCTTTAGGGCCAACGTCCTGACTTTC | CASSQGGSFRANVLTF | TRBJ2-6 | - | - | TRBV3-1
TGCAGTACCGTCGCGACAGGGAAGTCTGCTGAAGCTTTCTTT | CSTVATGKSAEAFF | TRBJ1-1 | - | TRBD1 | TRBV20-1
TGTGCCAGCAGCCAAGATCTCAGGGGATACCAAGAGACCCAGTACTTC | CASSQDLRGYQETQYF | TRBJ2-5 | - | - | TRBV3-1
TGCAGTGCTGCCGGGGGGGGCACAGATACGCAGTATTTT | CSAAGGGTDTQYF | TRBJ2-3 | few | TRBD2 | TRBV20-1
TGTGCCAGCAGCCCACGAGGACAGGGGGAAACTTTCTTT | CASSPRGQGETFF | TRBJ1-1 | few | TRBD1 | TRBV4-2
TGCAGCGTTGAATCCCGAGCGGGCAGCACAGATACGCAGTATTTT | CSVESRAGSTDTQYF | TRBJ2-3 | - | - | TRBV29-1
TGTGCCAGCAGTGCCCGATGGGGACAGACACAAGAGACCCAGTACTTC | CASSARWGQTQETQYF | TRBJ2-5 | - | TRBD1 | TRBV25-1
TGTGCCAGCAGTTTCATGGGCCCGGGGGGGACCGGGGAGCTGTTTTTT | CASSFMGPGGTGELFF | TRBJ2-2 | - | TRBD2 | TRBV27
TGTGCCAGCAGCGTAGATCTTAGTAGGTCCTACAATGAGCAGTTCTTC | CASSVDLSRSYNEQFF | TRBJ2-1 | - | - | TRBV9
TGCAGTGCTAGTACTGCGGGACAGTATAATTCACCCCTCCACTTT | CSASTAGQYNSPLHF | TRBJ1-6 | - | TRBD1 | TRBV20-1
TGTGCTACTAAGGAGGGTTCAGGGGCCAACGTCCTGACTTTC | CATKEGSGANVLTF | TRBJ2-6 | - | - | TRBV7-9
TGTGCCAGCAGCTTGTGGCGGGCCCCGTACAATGAGCAGTTCTTC | CASSLWRAPYNEQFF | TRBJ2-1 | many | - | TRBV5-6
TGTGCCAGCAGCGTAGCTACCGGCGAGCAAGAGACCCAGTACTTC | CASSVATGEQETQYF | TRBJ2-5 | few | - | TRBV9
TGCGCCAGCAGCCGCCTACCCGGGACAACCTACGAGCAGTACTTC | CASSRLPGTTYEQYF | TRBJ2-7 | - | - | TRBV4-3
TGTGCCAGCTCACCGGGACAGGACATGAACACTGAAGCTTTCTTT | CASSPGQDMNTEAFF | TRBJ1-1 | - | TRBD1 | TRBV18
TGTGCCAGCAGTGTCACTAGCACTTCCACAGATACGCAGTATTTT | CASSVTSTSTDTQYF | TRBJ2-3 | few | - | TRBV2
TGTGCCAGCAGTCAGACAGGGAACGGCGAGCAGTACTTC | CASSQTGNGEQYF | TRBJ2-7 | few | TRBD1 | TRBV9
TGTGCCTGGAGTGTCTACACCGGGGAGCTGTTTTTT | CAWSVYTGELFF | TRBJ2-2 | few | - | TRBV30
TGTGCCAGCAAGGGGGACAGGGGGTATAATTCACCCCTCCACTTT | CASKGDRGYNSPLHF | TRBJ1-6 | few | TRBD1 | TRBV6-1
TGTGCCAGCAGCCCGGGGACAGAAACTGAAGCTTTCTTT | CASSPGTETEAFF | TRBJ1-1 | - | TRBD1 | TRBV5-6
TGTGCCAGCAGCACACAGGGCGCCGGGGAGCTGTTTTTT | CASSTQGAGELFF | TRBJ2-2 | many | - | TRBV7-9
TGCGCCAGCAGCGGAGGACCGGGACAGGCAACCCTAACTAACTATGGCTACACCTTC | CASSGGPGQATLTNYGYTF | TRBJ1-2 | - | TRBD1 | TRBV5-1
TGTGCCAGCAGCTTGGTGGGACAGGGGGCGGCTCAGCCCCAGCATTTT | CASSLVGQGAAQPQHF | TRBJ1-5 | - | TRBD1 | TRBV5-6
TGTGCCAGCAGCTCGGGACAGGGGAGCTCCTACGAGCAGTACTTC | CASSSGQGSSYEQYF | TRBJ2-7 | many | TRBD1 | TRBV7-2
TGTGCCAGCAGTGATCCCGGGACAGGGTTCTACGAGCAGTACTTC | CASSDPGTGFYEQYF | TRBJ2-7 | few | TRBD1 | TRBV25-1
TGCAGTGCTAGAGATTACGGCGCCATGAGCCCTGCAGATACGCAGTATTTT | CSARDYGAMSPADTQYF | TRBJ2-3 | - | - | TRBV20-1
TGTGCCAGCAGTCCGCCAGTCTCCGGCGGTGAAAAACTGTTTTTT | CASSPPVSGGEKLFF | TRBJ1-4 | - | - | TRBV28
TGTGCCAGCAGTTTCGGGCGGGAGGGCCTTTCAGGTCAGTTCTTC | CASSFGREGLSGQFF | TRBJ2-1 | many | TRBD2 | TRBV27
TGTGCCAGCAGGCACGCCACTAACTATGGCTACACCTTC | CASRHATNYGYTF | TRBJ1-2 | - | - | TRBV7-2
TGTGCCAGCAGCACACCTCATGGGGGGCTGGAGCAGTACTTC | CASSTPHGGLEQYF | TRBJ2-7 | - | - | TRBV5-6
TGTGCCAGCCGCGTAGTAGCGGGGGTCACGGAGACCCAGTACTTC | CASRVVAGVTETQYF | TRBJ2-5 | few | TRBD2 | TRBV12-3/TRBV12-4
TGTGCCAGCAGCTTAGGGTGGCAGGGGGGCAATCAGCCCCAGCATTTT | CASSLGWQGGNQPQHF | TRBJ1-5 | - | TRBD1 | TRBV7-8
TGTGCCAGCAGCCCCAGACAGGGGGCGATAGGGGCCAACGTCCTGACTTTC | CASSPRQGAIGANVLTF | TRBJ2-6 | - | TRBD1 | TRBV7-8
TGCAGTGCTAGAGTCGGGGGATCTCGCGACATTCAGTACTTC | CSARVGGSRDIQYF | TRBJ2-4 | - | - | TRBV20-1
TGTGCCACACGGGGTAGCGGGTCCTACGAGCAGTACTTC | CATRGSGSYEQYF | TRBJ2-7 | many | TRBD2 | TRBV6-1
TGTGCCAGCAGCCCGTCGACTAGCGGGAGGTCAGGCGCGCAGTATTTT | CASSPSTSGRSGAQYF | TRBJ2-3 | few | TRBD2 | TRBV7-3
TGTGCCAGCATCACCAGGCAGGGTGAAAAACTGTTTTTT | CASITRQGEKLFF | TRBJ1-4 | - | - | TRBV6-1
TGTGCCAGCAGCCAAAGGGGGGGCAGATTTTACGAGCAGTACTTC | CASSQRGGRFYEQYF | TRBJ2-7 | - | - | TRBV7-2
TGTGCCAGCAGTTCAGGACAGGGGGGGAATCAGCCCCAGCATTTT | CASSSGQGGNQPQHF | TRBJ1-5 | - | TRBD1 | TRBV6-9
TGTGCCAGCAGCGTGGGACAGGCGTCCACTGAAGCTTTCTTT | CASSVGQASTEAFF | TRBJ1-1 | many | TRBD1 | TRBV7-8
TGCGCCAGTTCCGACAGGGTCGAGACTGAAGCTTTCTTT | CASSDRVETEAFF | TRBJ1-1 | few | TRBD1 | TRBV5-1
TGCAGCGCCGCGGGGGTGGGAGTAAGGGAGCAGTTCTTC | CSAAGVGVREQFF | TRBJ2-1 | many | TRBD2 | TRBV29-1
TGCAGTGCCCAGGAGGGCCTCTACGAGCAGTACTTC | CSAQEGLYEQYF | TRBJ2-7 | - | - | TRBV20-1